A single sample is the source of the 17 T cell receptor beta chains below, sequenced in a study of blood T cell repertoires in COVID-19. Clones were sequenced by immunoSEQ multiplex PCR, and TCRdb holds only the in-frame ones, with some missing. The profile shows 200,000 to 250,000 clones, 70% to 85% of them singletons. Sequencing input: peripheral blood. These receptors were taken from an elderly woman with COVID-19, enrolled during active disease.

This chain connects TRBV3-1 (or the pseudogene TRBV3-2) to TRBJ2-5, with 7 bases fitting TRBD2. This CDR3 spans 12 amino acids. The V and J ends lost 7 bases and 7 bases, in that order; junction bases with no gene match: 6. CDR1 and CDR2 from the germline V gene are LGHDT and YNNKEL (reference sequence). The CDR3 reads CASTSAGWTQYF. In nucleotides, the CDR3 is TGTGCCAGCACCTCAGCGGGATGGACCCAGTACTTC.

This chain joins TRBV5-8 and TRBJ1-2; 11 nucleotides agree with TRBD1. Germline CDR1 and CDR2: SGHTS and YDEGEE. J was trimmed by 4 bases and V by 5 bases; bases with no gene match: 4. The CDR3 is 14 residues long. The CDR3 reads CASRAGTGGYGYTF. In nucleotides, the CDR3 is TGTGCCAGCAGGGCCGGGACAGGGGGCTATGGCTACACCTTC.

The chain uses TRBV5-6 and TRBJ2-7; D gene ambiguous. Germline CDR1 and CDR2: SGHDT and YYEEEE. V was trimmed by 0 bases and J by 0 bases, leaving 4 bases between them. The CDR3 has 13 amino acids. The chain's CDR3 is CASSLAGSYEQYF. CDR3 sequence (DNA): TGTGCCAGCAGCTTGGCCGGCTCCTACGAGCAGTACTTC.

The gene calls are TRBV7-9 and TRBJ2-2, with 9 bases aligning to TRBD2. Per germline, CDR1 SEHNR and CDR2 FQNEAQ (reference sequence). The CDR3 extends over 12 amino acids. For the CDR3, the DNA is TGTGCAGCGGGAGGAGGCACCGGGGAGCTGTTTTTT. This translates into CAAGGGTGELFF.

The chain has TRBV5-1 and TRBJ2-1; 8 bases line up with TRBD1. CDR1 is SGHRS and CDR2 is YFSETQ in the germline V gene. With V trimmed by 4 bases and J by 15 bases, 9 bases remained unmatched. This CDR3 has 12 amino acids. The CDR3 DNA reads as TGCGCCAGCAGCCCGGACAGGGTTTTATTGTTCTTC. Protein: CASSPDRVLLFF.

CDR3 amino acids: CASDRGGNEQFF. CDR3 in DNA: TGTGCCAGTGACAGGGGGGGGAATGAGCAGTTCTTC. The genes are TRBV6-6 and TRBJ2-1, with 9 nucleotides matching TRBD1. Per germline, CDR1 MNHNY and CDR2 SVGAGI (reference sequence). This CDR3 has 12 amino acids. Germline trimming cut 9 bases from V and 7 bases from J; bases unmatched to any gene: 4.

The rearrangement joins TRBV19 to TRBJ2-7; D perhaps matches TRBD1 (5 bases). V was clipped by 3 bases and J by 1 base, with 7 bases between them. The CDR3 runs to 13 residues. Germline CDR1 reads LNHDA; CDR2 reads SQIVND (reference sequence). The chain's CDR3 is CASSIQGSYEQYF. The CDR3 nucleotides read TGTGCCAGTAGTATCCAGGGATCCTACGAGCAGTACTTC.

The chain couples TRBV5-1 to TRBJ2-7, with 9 bases fitting TRBD1. CDR1 SGHRS and CDR2 YFSETQ come from the germline V gene. The CDR3 contains 15 residues. J gave up 7 bases and V 3 bases, and 11 bases lay outside the gene matches. CDR3 DNA: TGCGCCAGCAGCTCGACGGGACAGGGTCTTGGGGAGCAGTACTTC. Encoded protein: CASSSTGQGLGEQYF. Complete variable domain (other parts from reference TRBV5-1 and TRBJ2-7): KAGVTQTPRYLIKTRGQQVTLSCSPISGHRSVSWYQQTPGQGLQFLFEYFSETQRNKGNFPGRFSGRQFSNSRSEMNVSTLELGDSALYLCASSSTGQGLGEQYFGPGTRLTVT.

This clone was detected a few times. The chain recombines TRBV3-1 (or the pseudogene TRBV3-2) with TRBJ1-6, with TRBD1 matching 10 bases. CDR1 and CDR2 (germline): LGHDT, YNNKEL (reference sequence). This CDR3 comprises 15 residues. Unmatched junction bases numbered 4, after V lost 4 bases and J lost 7 bases. For the CDR3, the DNA is TGTGCCAGCAGCCCCGGGACAGGGGAAAATTCACCCCTCCACTTT. Translating gives CASSPGTGENSPLHF.

The V call is TRBV5-1, the J call TRBJ2-5; D might be TRBD1 (8 bases). The CDR3 totals 13 residues. The V end was cut by 7 bases, the J end by 5 bases, with 15 bases between. Germline V lookup: CDR1 SGHRS, CDR2 YFSETQ. This CDR3 is CASGSQGGETQYF. In nucleotides, the CDR3 is TGCGCCAGCGGCTCACAGGGGGGGGAGACCCAGTACTTC.

V and J are TRBV5-1 and TRBJ2-1; maybe TRBD2 (6 bases). Germline CDR1 SGHRS, CDR2 YFSETQ. This CDR3 is 16 amino acids long. With 0 bases removed from V and 10 bases from J, the gap between germline ends came to 20 bases. CDR3 region: CASSLESSGAYGEQFF. CDR3 nucleotides: TGCGCCAGCAGCTTGGAGAGTAGCGGAGCATACGGGGAGCAGTTCTTC.

The genes are TRBV12-3 or TRBV12-4 and TRBJ1-5; 7 bases align to TRBD1. This CDR3 has 12 residues. After removal of 6 bases from V and 7 bases from J, the junction contained 3 bases not matched to a gene. The CDR3 sequence: CASRTGMQPQHF. CDR3 nucleotide sequence: TGTGCCAGCAGGACAGGGATGCAGCCCCAGCATTTT.

The chain has TRBV28 and TRBJ2-2, with D possibly matching TRBD1 (6 bases). V gave up 1 base and J gave up 4 bases, with 10 bases separating them. This CDR3 is built from 15 residues. Germline assignment: CDR1 MDHEN and CDR2 SYDVKM. The CDR3 DNA reads TGTGCCAGCAGTTTATCAGGGGTACGCACCGGGGAGCTGTTTTTT. Translated, it gives CASSLSGVRTGELFF.

V usage is TRBV24-1 and J usage is TRBJ2-1; D not resolved. Trimming removed 4 bases at V and 0 bases at J, with 12 bases between. The CDR3 contains 16 residues. Looked up from germline, CDR1 is KGHDR and CDR2 is SFDVKD. The CDR3 loop reads CATSDPDTSSYNEQFF. The DNA for the CDR3 is TGTGCCACCAGTGACCCCGACACCAGCTCCTACAATGAGCAGTTCTTC.

This chain's CDR3 is CASGGGWRAYEQYF. The DNA of the CDR3 is TGTGCCAGCGGGGGGGGGTGGCGGGCCTACGAGCAGTACTTC. The rearrangement joins TRBV28 to TRBJ2-7, with TRBD2 matching 7 bases. Per the germline V gene, CDR1 is MDHEN and CDR2 is SYDVKM. Trimming removed 8 bases from V and 2 bases from J; junction bases left unmatched: 9. This CDR3 comprises 14 residues. Full variable domain (rest looked up from reference TRBV28 and TRBJ2-7): DVKVTQSSRYLVKRTGEKVFLECVQDMDHENMFWYRQDPGLGLRLIYFSYDVKMKEKGDIPEGYSVSREKKERFSLILESASTNQTSMYLCASGGGWRAYEQYFGPGTRLTVT.

The V gene is TRBV6-6, the J gene TRBJ1-2; 10 bases match TRBD1. Germline V CDR1 and CDR2: MNHNY, SVGAGI (reference sequence). Trimming took 9 bases from V and 10 from J; bases not matched to a gene: 11. This CDR3 is 13 amino acids long. The DNA for the CDR3 is TGTGCCAGTCGCCCCGTAGGACAGGGGGTCTACACCTTC. It encodes CASRPVGQGVYTF.

V gene TRBV29-1 combines with J gene TRBJ2-2; D is perhaps TRBD1 (6 bases). The CDR3 loop spans 14 amino acids. V lost 4 bases, J lost 3 bases, and 12 bases lay in between. Germline V CDR1 and CDR2: SQVTM, ANQGSEA. The CDR3 region is CSVGSRTDTGELFF. The CDR3 region has the DNA TGCAGCGTTGGCTCCCGGACAGACACCGGGGAGCTGTTTTTT.